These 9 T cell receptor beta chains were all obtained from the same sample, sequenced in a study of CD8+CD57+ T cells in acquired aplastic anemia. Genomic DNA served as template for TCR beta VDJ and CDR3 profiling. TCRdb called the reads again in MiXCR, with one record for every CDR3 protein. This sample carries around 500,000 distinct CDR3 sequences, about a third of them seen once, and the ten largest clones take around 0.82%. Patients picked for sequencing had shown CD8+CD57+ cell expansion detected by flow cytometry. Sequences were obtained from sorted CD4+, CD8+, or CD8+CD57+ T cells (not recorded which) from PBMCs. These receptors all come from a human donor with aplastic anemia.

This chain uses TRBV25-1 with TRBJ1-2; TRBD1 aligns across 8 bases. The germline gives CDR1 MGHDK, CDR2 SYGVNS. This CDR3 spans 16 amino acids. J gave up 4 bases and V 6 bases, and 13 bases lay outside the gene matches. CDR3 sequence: CASSPNPGQGGYGYTF. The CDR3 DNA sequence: TGTGCCAGCAGCCCAAATCCCGGACAGGGAGGCTATGGCTACACCTTC.

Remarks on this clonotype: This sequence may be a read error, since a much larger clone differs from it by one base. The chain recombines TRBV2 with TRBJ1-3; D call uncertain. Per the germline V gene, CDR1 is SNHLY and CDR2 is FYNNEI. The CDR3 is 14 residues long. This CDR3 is CASAAGNSGTTIYF. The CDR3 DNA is TGTGCCAGCGCGGCGGGAAACTCTGGAACCACCATATATTTT.

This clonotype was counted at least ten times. The CDR3 nucleotides are TGTGCCAGCAGCTCTGGACTAGCGGGCCAAGAGACCCAGTACTTC. Protein product: CASSSGLAGQETQYF. The chain joins TRBV7-3 to TRBJ2-5; 11 bases match TRBD2. CDR1 and CDR2 (germline): SGHTA, FQGTGA. V lost 4 bases and J lost 1; bases outside the gene matches: 2. The CDR3 spans 15 residues. Supplemented by reference TRBV7-3 and TRBJ2-5, the full variable domain reads GAGVSQTPSNKVTEKGKYVELRCDPISGHTALYWYRQSLGQGPEFLIYFQGTGAADDSGLPNDRFFAVRPEGSVSTLKIQRTERGDSAVYLCASSSGLAGQETQYFGPGTRLLVL.

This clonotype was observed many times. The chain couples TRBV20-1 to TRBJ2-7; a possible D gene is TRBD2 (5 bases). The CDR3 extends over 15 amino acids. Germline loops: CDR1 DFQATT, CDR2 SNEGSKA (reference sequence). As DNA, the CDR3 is TGCAGGAAATCCGGGTGGGAAACCGCTAGCAACGAGCAGTACTTC. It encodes CRKSGWETASNEQYF.

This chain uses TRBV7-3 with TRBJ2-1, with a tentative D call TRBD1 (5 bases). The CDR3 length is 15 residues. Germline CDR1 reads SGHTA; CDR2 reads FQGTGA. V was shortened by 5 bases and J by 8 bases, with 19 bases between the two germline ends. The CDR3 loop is CASSRNRTPRDEQFF. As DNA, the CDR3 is TGTGCCAGCAGCCGAAACCGAACTCCCAGGGATGAGCAGTTCTTC.

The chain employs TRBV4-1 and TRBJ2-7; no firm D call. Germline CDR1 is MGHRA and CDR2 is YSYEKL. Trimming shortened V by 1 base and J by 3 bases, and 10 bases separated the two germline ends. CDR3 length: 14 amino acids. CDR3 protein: CASSQARQDYEQYF. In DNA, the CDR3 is TGCGCCAGCAGCCAAGCGCGGCAAGACTACGAGCAGTACTTC.

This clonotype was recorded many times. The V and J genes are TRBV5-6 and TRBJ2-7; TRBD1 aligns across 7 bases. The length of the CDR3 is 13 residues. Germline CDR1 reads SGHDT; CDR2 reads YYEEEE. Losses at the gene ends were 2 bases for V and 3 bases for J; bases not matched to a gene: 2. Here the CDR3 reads CASSLTGVYEQYF. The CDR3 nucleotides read TGTGCCAGCAGCTTAACAGGGGTCTACGAGCAGTACTTC.

CDR3 sequence (DNA): TGTGCCAGCAGTAATGGGTTGAGGAATTCACCCCTCCACTTT. Its protein is CASSNGLRNSPLHF. The chain uses TRBV6-4 and TRBJ1-6; D remains ambiguous. The germline CDR1 and CDR2 sequences are MRHNA and SNTAGT. V was shortened by 5 bases and J by 7 bases, with 12 bases between the two germline ends. The CDR3 consists of 14 residues.

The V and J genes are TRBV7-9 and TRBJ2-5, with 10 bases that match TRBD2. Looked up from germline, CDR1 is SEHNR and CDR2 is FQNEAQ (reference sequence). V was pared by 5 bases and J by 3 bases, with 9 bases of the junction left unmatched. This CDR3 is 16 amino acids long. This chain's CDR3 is CASSPPGLANEETQYF. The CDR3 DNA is TGTGCCAGCAGCCCTCCGGGACTAGCGAACGAAGAGACCCAGTACTTC.